This TCR beta chain was captured by sequencing in a study of blood T cell repertoires in COVID-19. Germline V gives CDR1 SEHNR, CDR2 FQNEAQ (reference sequence). This CDR3 is built from 16 residues. After removal of 3 bases from V and 7 bases from J, the junction contained 13 bases not matched to a gene. Source study methods: Amplifying reference gene primers gave estimates of nucleated cell counts. Clones were sequenced by immunoSEQ multiplex PCR, and TCRdb holds only the in-frame ones, with some missing. Clonal size and the V and J genes are those of that table, whereas D and trimming came from the DNA. The sample holds about 98,000 clones, about nine tenths seen once.

The rearrangement uses TRBV7-9 and TRBJ2-7, with 9 bases lining up with TRBD2. Sequences were obtained from peripheral blood. The TCR comes from a man between 18 and 35 years old with acute or convalescent COVID-19. CDR3 residues: CASSFLPSGRPPEQYF. DNA for the CDR3: TGTGCCAGCAGCTTTCTTCCCAGCGGGAGGCCGCCTGAGCAGTACTTC.